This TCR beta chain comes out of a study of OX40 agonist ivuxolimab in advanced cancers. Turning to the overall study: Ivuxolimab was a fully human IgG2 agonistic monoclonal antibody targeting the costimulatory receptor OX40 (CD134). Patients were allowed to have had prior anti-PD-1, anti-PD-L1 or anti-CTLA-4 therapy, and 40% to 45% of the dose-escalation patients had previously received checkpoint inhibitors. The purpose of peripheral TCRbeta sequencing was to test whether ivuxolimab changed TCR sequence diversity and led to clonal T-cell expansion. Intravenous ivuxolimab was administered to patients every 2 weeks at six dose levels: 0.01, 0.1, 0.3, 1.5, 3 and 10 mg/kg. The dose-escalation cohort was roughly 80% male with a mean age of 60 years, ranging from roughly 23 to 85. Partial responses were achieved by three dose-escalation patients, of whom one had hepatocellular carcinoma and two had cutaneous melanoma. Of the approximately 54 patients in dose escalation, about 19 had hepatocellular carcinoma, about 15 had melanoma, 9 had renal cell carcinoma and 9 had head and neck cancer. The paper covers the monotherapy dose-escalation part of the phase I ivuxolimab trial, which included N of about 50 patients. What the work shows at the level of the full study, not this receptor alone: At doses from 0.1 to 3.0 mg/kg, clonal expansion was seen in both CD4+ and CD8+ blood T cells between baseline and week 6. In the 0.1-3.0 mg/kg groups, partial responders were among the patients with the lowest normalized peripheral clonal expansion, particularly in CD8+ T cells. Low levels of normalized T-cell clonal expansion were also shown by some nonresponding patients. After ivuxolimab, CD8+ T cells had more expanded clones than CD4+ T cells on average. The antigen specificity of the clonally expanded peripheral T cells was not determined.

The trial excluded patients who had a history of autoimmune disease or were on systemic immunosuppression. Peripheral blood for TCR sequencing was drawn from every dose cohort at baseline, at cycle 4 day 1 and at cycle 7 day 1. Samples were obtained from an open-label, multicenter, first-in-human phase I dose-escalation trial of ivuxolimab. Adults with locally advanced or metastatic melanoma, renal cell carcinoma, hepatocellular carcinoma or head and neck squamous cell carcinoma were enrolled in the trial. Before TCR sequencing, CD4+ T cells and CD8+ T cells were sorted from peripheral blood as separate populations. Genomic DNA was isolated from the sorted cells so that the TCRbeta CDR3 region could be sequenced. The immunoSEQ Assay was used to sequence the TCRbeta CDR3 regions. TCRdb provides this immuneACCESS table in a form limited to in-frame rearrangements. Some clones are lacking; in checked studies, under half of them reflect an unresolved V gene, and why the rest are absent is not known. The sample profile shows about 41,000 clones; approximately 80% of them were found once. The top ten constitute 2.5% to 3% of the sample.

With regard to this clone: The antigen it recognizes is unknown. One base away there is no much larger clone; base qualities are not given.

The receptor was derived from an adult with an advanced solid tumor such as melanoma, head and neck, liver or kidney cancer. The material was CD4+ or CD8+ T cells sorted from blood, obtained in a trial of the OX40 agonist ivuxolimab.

The DNA sequence is as follows: TGTGCCAGCACGGGCCGGACCTGGCACAATGAGCAGTTCTTC. Protein translation: CASTGRTWHNEQFF. In this chain, TRBV2 is recombined with TRBJ2-1, with no reliable assignment of the D segment. The CDR3 sequence holds 14 residues, the cysteine and phenylalanine included. This entry keeps only the CDR3 DNA: 42 bases, framed from base 1. Sequences SNHLY (CDR1) and FYNNEI (CDR2) are obtained from the germline V gene. V is clipped by 7 bases and J by 5 bases, and the sequence between their germline boundaries is 15 bases long.